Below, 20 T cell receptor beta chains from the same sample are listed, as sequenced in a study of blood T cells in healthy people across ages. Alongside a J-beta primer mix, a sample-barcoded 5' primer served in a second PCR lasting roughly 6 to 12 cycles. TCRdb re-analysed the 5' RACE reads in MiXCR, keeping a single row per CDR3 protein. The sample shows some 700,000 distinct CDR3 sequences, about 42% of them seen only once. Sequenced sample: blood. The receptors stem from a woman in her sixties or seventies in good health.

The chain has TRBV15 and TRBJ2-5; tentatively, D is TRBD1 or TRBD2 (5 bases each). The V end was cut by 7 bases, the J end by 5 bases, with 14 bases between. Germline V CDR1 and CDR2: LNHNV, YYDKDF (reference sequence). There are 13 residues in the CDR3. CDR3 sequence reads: CATMGSGTETQYF. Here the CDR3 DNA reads TGTGCCACCATGGGGTCAGGGACCGAGACCCAGTACTTC. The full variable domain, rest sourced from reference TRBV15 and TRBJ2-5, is DAMVIQNPRYQVTQFGKPVTLSCSQTLNHNVMYWYQQKSSQAPKLLFHYYDKDFNNEADTPDNFQSRRPNTSFCFLDIRSPGLGDTAMYLCATMGSGTETQYFGPGTRLLVL.

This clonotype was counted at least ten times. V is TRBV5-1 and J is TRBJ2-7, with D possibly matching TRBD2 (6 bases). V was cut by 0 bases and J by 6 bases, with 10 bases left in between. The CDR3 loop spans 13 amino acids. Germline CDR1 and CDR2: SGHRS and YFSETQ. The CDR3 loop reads CASSLELAREQYF. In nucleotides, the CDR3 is TGCGCCAGCAGCTTGGAACTAGCTCGCGAGCAGTACTTC. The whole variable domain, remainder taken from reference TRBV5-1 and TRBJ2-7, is KAGVTQTPRYLIKTRGQQVTLSCSPISGHRSVSWYQQTPGQGLQFLFEYFSETQRNKGNFPGRFSGRQFSNSRSEMNVSTLELGDSALYLCASSLELAREQYFGPGTRLTVT.

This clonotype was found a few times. The CDR3 protein is CASSEQGSLANADTQYF. In DNA form, the CDR3 reads TGTGCCAGCAGTGAACAGGGCAGTCTAGCGAACGCAGATACGCAGTATTTT. The chain is built from TRBV6-1 and TRBJ2-3; TRBD2 is a possible D gene (6 bases). The V gene's germline CDR1 is MNHNS and CDR2 SASEGT. The V and J ends lost 2 bases and 4 bases respectively, with 19 bases between them. The CDR3 is 17 amino acids.

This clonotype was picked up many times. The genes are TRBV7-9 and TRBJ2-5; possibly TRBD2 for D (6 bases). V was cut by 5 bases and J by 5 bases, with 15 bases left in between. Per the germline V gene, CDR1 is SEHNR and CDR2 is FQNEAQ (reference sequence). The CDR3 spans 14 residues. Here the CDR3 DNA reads TGTGCCAGCAGCCTAAGACTAGTAGGGGAGACCCAGTACTTC. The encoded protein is CASSLRLVGETQYF.

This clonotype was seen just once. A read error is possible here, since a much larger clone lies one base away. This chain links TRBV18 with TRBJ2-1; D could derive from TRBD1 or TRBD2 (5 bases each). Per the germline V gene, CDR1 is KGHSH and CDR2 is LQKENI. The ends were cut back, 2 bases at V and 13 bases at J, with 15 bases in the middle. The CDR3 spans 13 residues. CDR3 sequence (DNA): TGTGCCAGCTCACCAGGGGGTGAGGAGACCCAGTTCTTC. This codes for CASSPGGEETQFF.

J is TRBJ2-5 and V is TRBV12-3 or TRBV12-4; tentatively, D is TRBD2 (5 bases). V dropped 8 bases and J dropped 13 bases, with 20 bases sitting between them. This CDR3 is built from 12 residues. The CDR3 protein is CASAFGSYELYF. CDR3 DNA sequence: TGTGCCAGCGCCTTTGGGAGTTACGAGCTGTACTTC.

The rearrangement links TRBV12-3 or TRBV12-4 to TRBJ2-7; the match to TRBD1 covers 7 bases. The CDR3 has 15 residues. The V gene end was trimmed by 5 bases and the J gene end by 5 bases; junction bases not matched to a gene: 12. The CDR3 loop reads CASSPTGPTIHEQYF. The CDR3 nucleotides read TGTGCCAGCAGTCCGACAGGGCCCACTATCCACGAGCAGTACTTC.

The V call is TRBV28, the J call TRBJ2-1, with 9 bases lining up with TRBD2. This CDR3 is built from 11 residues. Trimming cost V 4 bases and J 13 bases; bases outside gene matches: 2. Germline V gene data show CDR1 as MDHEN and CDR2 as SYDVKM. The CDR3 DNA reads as TGTGCCAGCAGTTCCGGGACTAGCCAGTTCTTC. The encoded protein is CASSSGTSQFF.

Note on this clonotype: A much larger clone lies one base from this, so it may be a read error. CDR3 nucleotide sequence: TGTGCCAGCAGTCGGACTAGCGGGGAAGAGACCCAGTTCTTC. Translated, it gives CASSRTSGEETQFF. The chain carries TRBV12-3 or TRBV12-4 and TRBJ2-1; 12 nucleotides agree with TRBD2. The ends lost 5 bases at V and 13 bases at J; junction bases unmatched: 9. The CDR3 has 14 amino acids.

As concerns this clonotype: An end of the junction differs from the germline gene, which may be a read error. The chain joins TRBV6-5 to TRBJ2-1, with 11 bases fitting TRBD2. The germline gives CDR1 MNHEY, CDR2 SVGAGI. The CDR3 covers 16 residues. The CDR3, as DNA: TGTGCCAGCAGTCTCGGTAGCGGGGGGGCGAACAATGAGCAGATCTTC. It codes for CASSLGSGGANNEQIF.

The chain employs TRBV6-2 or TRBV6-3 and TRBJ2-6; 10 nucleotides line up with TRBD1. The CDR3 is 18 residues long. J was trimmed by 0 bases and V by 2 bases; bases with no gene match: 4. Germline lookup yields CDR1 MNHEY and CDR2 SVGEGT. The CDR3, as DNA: TGTGCCAGCAGTTACGATGGGACAGGGGCCTCTGGGGCCAACGTCCTGACTTTC. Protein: CASSYDGTGASGANVLTF.

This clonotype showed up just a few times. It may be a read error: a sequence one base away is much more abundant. This CDR3 reads CSVEGVSGHLYEQYF. The CDR3 bases are TGCAGCGTTGAAGGAGTATCGGGACACCTCTACGAGCAGTACTTC. The V call is TRBV29-1, the J call TRBJ2-7; D is perhaps TRBD1 (6 bases). The CDR3 is made up of 15 amino acids. V was cut by 1 base and J by 3 bases, with 16 bases left in between. Germline V gene sequence: CDR1 SQVTM, CDR2 ANQGSEA.

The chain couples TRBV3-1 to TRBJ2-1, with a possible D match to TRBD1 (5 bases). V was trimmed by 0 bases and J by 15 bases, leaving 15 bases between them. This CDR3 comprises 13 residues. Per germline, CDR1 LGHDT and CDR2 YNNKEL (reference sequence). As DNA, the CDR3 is TGTGCCAGCAGCCAAGATCGTGGACAAACCGGGTTCTTC. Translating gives CASSQDRGQTGFF.

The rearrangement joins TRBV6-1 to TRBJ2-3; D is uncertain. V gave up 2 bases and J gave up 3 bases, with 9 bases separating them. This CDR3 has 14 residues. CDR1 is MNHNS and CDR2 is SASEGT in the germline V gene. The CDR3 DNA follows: TGTGCCAGCAGTGAAAGACCCATGACAGATACGCAGTATTTT. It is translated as CASSERPMTDTQYF.

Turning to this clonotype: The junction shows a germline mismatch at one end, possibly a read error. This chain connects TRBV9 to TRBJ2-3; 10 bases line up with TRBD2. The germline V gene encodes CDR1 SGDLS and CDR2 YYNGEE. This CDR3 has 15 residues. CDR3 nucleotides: TGTGCCAGCAGCGTAGCTAGCGGGAGCACATATACGCAGTATTTT. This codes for CASSVASGSTYTQYF.

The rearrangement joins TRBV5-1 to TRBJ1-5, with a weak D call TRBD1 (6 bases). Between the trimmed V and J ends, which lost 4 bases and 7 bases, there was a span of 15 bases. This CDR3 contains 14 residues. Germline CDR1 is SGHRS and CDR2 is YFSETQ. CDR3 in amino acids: CASSRDITGQPQHF. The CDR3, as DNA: TGCGCCAGCAGCCGGGACATAACGGGGCAGCCCCAGCATTTT. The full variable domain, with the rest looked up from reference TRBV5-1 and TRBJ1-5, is KAGVTQTPRYLIKTRGQQVTLSCSPISGHRSVSWYQQTPGQGLQFLFEYFSETQRNKGNFPGRFSGRQFSNSRSEMNVSTLELGDSALYLCASSRDITGQPQHFGDGTRLSIL.

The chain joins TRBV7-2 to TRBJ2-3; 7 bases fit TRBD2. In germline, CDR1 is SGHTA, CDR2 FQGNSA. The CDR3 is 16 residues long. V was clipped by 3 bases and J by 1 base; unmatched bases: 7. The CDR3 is CASSLRRGRGTDTQYF. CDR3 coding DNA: TGTGCCAGCAGCTTGAGGCGGGGGAGGGGCACAGATACGCAGTATTTT.

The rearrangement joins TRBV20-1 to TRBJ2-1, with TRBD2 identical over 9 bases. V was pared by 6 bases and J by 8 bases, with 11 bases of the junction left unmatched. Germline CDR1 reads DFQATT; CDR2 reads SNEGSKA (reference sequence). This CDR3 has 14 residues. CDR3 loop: CSAHVSGGGHEQFF. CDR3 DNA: TGCAGTGCCCACGTTAGCGGGGGAGGTCATGAGCAGTTCTTC.

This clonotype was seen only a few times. The chain's CDR3 is CASSFGLAVAYNEQYF. Here the CDR3 DNA reads TGTGCCAGCAGTTTCGGACTAGCGGTTGCCTACAATGAGCAGTACTTC. This chain joins TRBV28 and TRBJ2-1; 10 bases match TRBD2. The J call is doubtful: the DNA matches TRBJ2-7 better. The CDR3 is made up of 16 amino acids. Germline loops: CDR1 MDHEN, CDR2 SYDVKM.

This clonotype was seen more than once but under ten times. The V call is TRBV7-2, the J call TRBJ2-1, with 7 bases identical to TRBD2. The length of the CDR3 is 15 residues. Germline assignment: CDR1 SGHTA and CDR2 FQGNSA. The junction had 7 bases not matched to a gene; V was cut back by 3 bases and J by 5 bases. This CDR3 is CASSFEGGPHNEQFF. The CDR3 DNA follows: TGTGCCAGCAGCTTCGAGGGAGGGCCCCACAATGAGCAGTTCTTC.